Detailed here is one T cell receptor (beta chain). Amplification of TCR alpha and beta CDR3 regions from RNA used iRepertoire nested multiplex PCR. TCRdb fed the multiplex PCR reads into MiXCR, producing one record per CDR3 protein. The top ten hold 27% of the sample, which has some 130,000 distinct CDR3 sequences, 24% seen once. V was trimmed by 2 bases and J by 12 bases, leaving 6 bases between them. The CDR3 length is 9 residues. The V gene's germline CDR1 is DFQATT and CDR2 SNEGSKA (reference sequence). The sample belongs to a study of glioma-infiltrating T cells. This TCR was sampled from a human donor with low-grade glioma or glioblastoma, undergoing nonglioma brain surgery, or in good health (not recorded which). This rearrangement joins TRBV20-1 to TRBJ2-3; D is unresolved. Material for sequencing was glioma tissue, nonneoplastic brain tissue, or PBMCs (not recorded which). For the CDR3, the DNA is TGCAGTGCTAGACATGACCAGTATTTT. This encodes CSARHDQYF.